A few counts support the clone carrying this T cell receptor beta chain. The length of the CDR3 is 16 residues. V lost 0 bases and J lost 5; bases outside the gene matches: 4. Germline CDR1 reads SGDLS; CDR2 reads YYNGEE. Repertoires were generated with immunoSEQ multiplex PCR, while TCRdb's copy carries only in-frame clones and drops some. The table shows approximately 240,000 clones, with approximately 84% occurring only once. This specimen comes from a study of blood T cell repertoires in COVID-19. As for the study in general: COVID-19 samples collected from the United States, Italy and Spain covered acute and convalescent phases. PBMCs, B-cell-depleted T cells, or T cells were the source of the cDNA or gDNA that made up the material.

The V and J genes are TRBV9 and TRBJ2-3, with 12 bases matching TRBD2. The source is a woman in her twenties or thirties who had recovered from COVID-19. The sequenced material came from peripheral blood. CDR3: CASSVGTSGVLDTQYF. CDR3 coding DNA: TGTGCCAGCAGCGTAGGGACTAGCGGGGTTTTAGATACGCAGTATTTT.